This T cell receptor (beta chain) was sequenced for a study of blood T cell repertoires in COVID-19. Study background: Whether acute or convalescent, the COVID-19 samples came from the United States, Italy and Spain. Sample material is recorded as cDNA or gDNA derived from T cells, B-cell-depleted T cells, or PBMCs.

The V segment lost 3 bases and the J segment 4 bases; nucleotides outside the gene matches: 2. The length of the CDR3 is 13 residues. CDR1 is SGDLS, CDR2 YYNGEE, per germline. Under the authors' procedure: From reference gene primer amplification, estimates of nucleated cell counts were derived. Sequencing used immunoSEQ multiplex PCR; TCRdb keeps in-frame clones, though not all of them. V, J and clone size were drawn from that table, and D and trimming were deduced from the DNA. In the table there are roughly 80,000 clones, approximately 86% of which are singletons. The sample comprised peripheral blood. This TCR came from a woman of 80 years or more with acute or convalescent COVID-19. The chain uses TRBV9 and TRBJ2-5, with 8 bases identical to TRBD1. Here the CDR3 reads CASSGTGLETQYF. As DNA, the CDR3 is TGTGCCAGCAGCGGGACAGGGCTAGAGACCCAGTACTTC.